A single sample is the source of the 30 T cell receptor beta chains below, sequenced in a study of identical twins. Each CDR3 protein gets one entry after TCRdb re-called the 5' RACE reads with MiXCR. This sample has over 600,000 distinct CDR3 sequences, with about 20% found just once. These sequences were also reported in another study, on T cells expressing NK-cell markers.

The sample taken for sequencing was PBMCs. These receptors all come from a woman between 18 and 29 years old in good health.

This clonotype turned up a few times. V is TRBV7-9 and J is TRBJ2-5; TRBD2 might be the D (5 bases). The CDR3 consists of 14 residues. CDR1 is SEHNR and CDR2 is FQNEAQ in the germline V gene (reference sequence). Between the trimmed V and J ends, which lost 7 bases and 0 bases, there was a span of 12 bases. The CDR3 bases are TGTGCCAGCACTTGGGTGGAGGACCAAGAGACCCAGTACTTC. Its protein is CASTWVEDQETQYF.

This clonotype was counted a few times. This chain's CDR3 is CASSTGWEREQYF. DNA for the CDR3: TGTGCCAGTAGTACAGGTTGGGAACGCGAGCAGTACTTC. V gene TRBV19 combines with J gene TRBJ2-7; no definite D call. Trimming pared 4 bases from V and 6 bases from J, leaving 13 bases between. This CDR3 has 13 amino acids. CDR1 is LNHDA, CDR2 SQIVND, per germline (reference sequence).

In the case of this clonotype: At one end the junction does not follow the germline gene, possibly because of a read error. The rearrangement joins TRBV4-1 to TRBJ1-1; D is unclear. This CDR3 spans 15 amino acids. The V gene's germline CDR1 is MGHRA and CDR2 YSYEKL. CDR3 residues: CASSHFFAPNTEAFF. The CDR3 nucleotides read TGTGCCAGCAGCCACTTCTTTGCCCCGAACACTGAAGCTTTCTTT.

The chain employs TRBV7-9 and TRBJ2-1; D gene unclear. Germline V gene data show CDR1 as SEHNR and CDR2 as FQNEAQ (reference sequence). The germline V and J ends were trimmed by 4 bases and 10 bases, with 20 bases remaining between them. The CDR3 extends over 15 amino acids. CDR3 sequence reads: CASSSLSPVGQEQFF. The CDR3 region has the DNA TGTGCCAGCAGCTCCCTATCCCCAGTCGGTCAAGAGCAGTTCTTC. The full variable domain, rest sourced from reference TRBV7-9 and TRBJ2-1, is DTGVSQNPRHKITKRGQNVTFRCDPISEHNRLYWYRQTLGQGPEFLTYFQNEAQLEKSRLLSDRFSAERPKGSFSTLEIQRTEQGDSAMYLCASSSLSPVGQEQFFGPGTRLTVL.

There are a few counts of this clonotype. CDR3 amino acids: CASSQEGIHEQFF. The CDR3 DNA reads TGTGCCAGCAGCCAAGAAGGGATACATGAGCAGTTCTTC. The chain couples TRBV3-1 to TRBJ2-1; D is unclear. This CDR3 is built from 13 residues. V gave up 0 bases and J gave up 8 bases, with 8 bases separating them. CDR1 LGHDT and CDR2 YNNKEL come from the germline V gene (reference sequence).

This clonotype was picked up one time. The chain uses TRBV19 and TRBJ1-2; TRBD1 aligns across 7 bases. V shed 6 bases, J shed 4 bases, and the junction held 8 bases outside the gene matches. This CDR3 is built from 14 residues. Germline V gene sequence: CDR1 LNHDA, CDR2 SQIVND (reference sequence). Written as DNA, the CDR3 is TGTGCCAGTAGCAAGGACAGGAATAGCTATGGCTACACCTTC. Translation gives CASSKDRNSYGYTF. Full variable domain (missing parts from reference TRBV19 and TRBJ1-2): DGGITQSPKYLFRKEGQNVTLSCEQNLNHDAMYWYRQDPGQGLRLIYYSQIVNDFQKGDIAEGYSVSREKKESFPLTVTSAQKNPTAFYLCASSKDRNSYGYTFGSGTRLTVV.

The CDR3 is CASSGQGRSYEQYF. In nucleotides, the CDR3 is TGTGCCAGCTCAGGACAGGGGAGGTCCTACGAGCAGTACTTC. The chain recombines TRBV6-2 or TRBV6-3 with TRBJ2-7; 9 bases align to TRBD1. The CDR3 totals 14 residues. With 8 bases clipped from V and 1 base from J, the junction kept 6 bases outside the gene matches. Per the germline V gene, CDR1 is MNHEY and CDR2 is SVGEGT.

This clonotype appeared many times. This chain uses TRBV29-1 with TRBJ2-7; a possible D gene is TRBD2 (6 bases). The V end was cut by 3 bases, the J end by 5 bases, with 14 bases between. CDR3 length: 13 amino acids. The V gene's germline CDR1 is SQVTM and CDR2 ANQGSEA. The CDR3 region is CSVDNGGVNEQYF. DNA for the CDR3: TGCAGCGTTGATAACGGAGGGGTCAACGAGCAGTACTTC.

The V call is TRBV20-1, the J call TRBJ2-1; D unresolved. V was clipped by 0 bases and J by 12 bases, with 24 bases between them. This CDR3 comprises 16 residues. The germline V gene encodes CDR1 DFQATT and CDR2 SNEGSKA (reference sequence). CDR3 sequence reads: CSARDVGTEWRDGQFF. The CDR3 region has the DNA TGCAGTGCTAGAGATGTTGGAACGGAGTGGCGAGATGGGCAGTTCTTC.

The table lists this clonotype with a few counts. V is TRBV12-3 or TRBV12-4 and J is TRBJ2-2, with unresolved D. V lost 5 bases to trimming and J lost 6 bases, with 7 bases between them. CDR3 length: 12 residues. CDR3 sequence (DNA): TGTGCCAGCAGTCAAGAGCCCGGGGAGCTGTTTTTT. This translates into CASSQEPGELFF.

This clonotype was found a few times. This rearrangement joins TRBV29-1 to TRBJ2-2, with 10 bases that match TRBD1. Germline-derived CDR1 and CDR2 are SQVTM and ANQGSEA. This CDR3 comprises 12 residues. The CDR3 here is CGGTGDTGELFF. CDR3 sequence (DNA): TGCGGGGGGACAGGGGACACCGGGGAGCTGTTTTTT.

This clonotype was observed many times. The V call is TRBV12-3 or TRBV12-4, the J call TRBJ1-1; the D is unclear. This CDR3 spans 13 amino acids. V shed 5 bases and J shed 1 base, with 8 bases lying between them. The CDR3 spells CASSPSENTEAFF. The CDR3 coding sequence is TGTGCCAGCAGTCCTTCGGAGAACACTGAAGCTTTCTTT.

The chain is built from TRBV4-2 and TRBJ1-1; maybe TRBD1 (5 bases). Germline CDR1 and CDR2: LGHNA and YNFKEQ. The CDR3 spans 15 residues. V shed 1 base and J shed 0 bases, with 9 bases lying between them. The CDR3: CASSQGQGLNTEAFF. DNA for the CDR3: TGTGCCAGCAGCCAAGGGCAGGGACTGAACACTGAAGCTTTCTTT.

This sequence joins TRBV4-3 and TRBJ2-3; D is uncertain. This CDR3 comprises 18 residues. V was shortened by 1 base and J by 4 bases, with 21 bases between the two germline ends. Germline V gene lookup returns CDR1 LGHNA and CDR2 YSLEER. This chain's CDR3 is CASSQGVGRTAFSDTQYF. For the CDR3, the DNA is TGCGCCAGCAGCCAAGGGGTTGGGCGAACGGCCTTCTCAGATACGCAGTATTTT.

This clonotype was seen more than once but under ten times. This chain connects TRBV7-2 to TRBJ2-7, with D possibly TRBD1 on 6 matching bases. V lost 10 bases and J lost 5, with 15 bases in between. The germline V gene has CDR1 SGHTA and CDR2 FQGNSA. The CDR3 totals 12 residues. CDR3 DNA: TGTGCCACAGGACGGAGGACAGACGAGCAGTACTTC. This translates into CATGRRTDEQYF.

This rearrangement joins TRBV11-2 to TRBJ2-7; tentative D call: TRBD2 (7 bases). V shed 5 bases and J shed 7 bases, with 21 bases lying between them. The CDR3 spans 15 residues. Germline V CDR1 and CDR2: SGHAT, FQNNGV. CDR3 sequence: CASSPSHGRGGEQYF. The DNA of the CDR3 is TGTGCCAGCAGCCCTTCTCATGGGAGGGGGGGAGAGCAGTACTTC.

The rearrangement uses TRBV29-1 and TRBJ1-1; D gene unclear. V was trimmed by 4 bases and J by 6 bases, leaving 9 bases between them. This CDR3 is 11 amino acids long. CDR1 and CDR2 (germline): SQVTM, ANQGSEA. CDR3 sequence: CSVGVRAEAFF. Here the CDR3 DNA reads TGCAGCGTTGGAGTTAGGGCTGAAGCTTTCTTT.

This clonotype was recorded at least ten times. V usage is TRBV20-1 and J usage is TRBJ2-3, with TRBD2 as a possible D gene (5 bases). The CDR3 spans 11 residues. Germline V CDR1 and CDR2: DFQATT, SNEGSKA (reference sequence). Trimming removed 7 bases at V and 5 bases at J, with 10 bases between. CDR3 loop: CSVFAGDTQYF. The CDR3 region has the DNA TGCAGTGTCTTCGCGGGAGATACGCAGTATTTT.

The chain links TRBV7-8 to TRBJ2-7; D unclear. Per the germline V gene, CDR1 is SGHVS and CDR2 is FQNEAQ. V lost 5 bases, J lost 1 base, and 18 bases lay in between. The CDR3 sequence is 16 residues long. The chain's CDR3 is CASSPPKSFLSYEQYF. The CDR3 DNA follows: TGTGCCAGCAGCCCCCCGAAGAGCTTCTTATCCTACGAGCAGTACTTC.

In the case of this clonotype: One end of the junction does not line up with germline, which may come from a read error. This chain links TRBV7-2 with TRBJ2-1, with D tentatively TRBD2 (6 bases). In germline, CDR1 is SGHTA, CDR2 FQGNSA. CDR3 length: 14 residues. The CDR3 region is CASTLFQLADEQFF. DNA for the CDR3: TGTGCCAGCACCTTATTCCAACTAGCCGATGAGCAGTTCTTC.

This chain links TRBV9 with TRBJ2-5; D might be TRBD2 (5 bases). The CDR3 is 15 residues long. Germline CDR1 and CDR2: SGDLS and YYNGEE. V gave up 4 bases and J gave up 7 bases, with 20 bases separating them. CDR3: CASSFRTGSRGTQYF. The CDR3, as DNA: TGTGCCAGCAGCTTTCGCACCGGGTCACGGGGGACCCAGTACTTC.

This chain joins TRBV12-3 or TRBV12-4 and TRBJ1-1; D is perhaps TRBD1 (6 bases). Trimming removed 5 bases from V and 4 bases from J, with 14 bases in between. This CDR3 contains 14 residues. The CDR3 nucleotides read TGTGCCAGCAGTGCCCCGGGGGGCGGCACTGAAGCTTTCTTT. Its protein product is CASSAPGGGTEAFF.

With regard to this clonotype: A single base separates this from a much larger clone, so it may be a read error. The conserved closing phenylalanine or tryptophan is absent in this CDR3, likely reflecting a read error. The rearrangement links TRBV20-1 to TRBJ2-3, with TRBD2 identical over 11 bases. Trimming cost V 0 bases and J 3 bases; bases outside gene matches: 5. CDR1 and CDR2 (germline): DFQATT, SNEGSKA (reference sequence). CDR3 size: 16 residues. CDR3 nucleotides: TGCAGTGCTAGAGATCTAGCGGGGGGAGATACAGATACGCAGTATCTT. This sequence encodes CSARDLAGGDTDTQYL.

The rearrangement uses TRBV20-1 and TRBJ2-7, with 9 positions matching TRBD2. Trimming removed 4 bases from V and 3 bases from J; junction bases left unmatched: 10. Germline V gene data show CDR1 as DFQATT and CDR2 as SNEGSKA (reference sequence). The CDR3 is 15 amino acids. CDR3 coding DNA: TGCAGTGCTAATGGACTAGCGCTCGGGGTCTACGAGCAGTACTTC. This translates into CSANGLALGVYEQYF.

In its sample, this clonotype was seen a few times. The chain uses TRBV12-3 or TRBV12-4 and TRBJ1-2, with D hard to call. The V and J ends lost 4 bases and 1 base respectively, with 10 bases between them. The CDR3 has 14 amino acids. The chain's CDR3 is CASSYDGFNYGYTF. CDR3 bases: TGTGCCAGCAGTTACGATGGTTTTAACTATGGCTACACCTTC.

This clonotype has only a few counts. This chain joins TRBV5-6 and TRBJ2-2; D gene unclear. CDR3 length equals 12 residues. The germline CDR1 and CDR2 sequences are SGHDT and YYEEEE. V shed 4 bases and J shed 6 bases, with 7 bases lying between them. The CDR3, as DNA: TGTGCCAGCAGCATCCAGGCCGGGGAGCTGTTTTTT. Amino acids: CASSIQAGELFF.

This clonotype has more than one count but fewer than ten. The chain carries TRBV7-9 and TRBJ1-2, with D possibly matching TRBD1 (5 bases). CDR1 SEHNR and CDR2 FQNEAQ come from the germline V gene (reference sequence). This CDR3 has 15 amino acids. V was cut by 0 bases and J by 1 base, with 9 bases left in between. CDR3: CASSLASGLNYGYTF. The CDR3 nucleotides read TGTGCCAGCAGCTTAGCATCAGGGCTTAACTATGGCTACACCTTC.

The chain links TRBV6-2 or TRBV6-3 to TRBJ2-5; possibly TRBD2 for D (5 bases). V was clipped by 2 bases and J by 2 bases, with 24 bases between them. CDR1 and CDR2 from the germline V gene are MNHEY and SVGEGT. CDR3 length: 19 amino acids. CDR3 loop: CASSYNTLVASSHQETQYF. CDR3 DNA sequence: TGTGCCAGCAGTTACAACACCCTGGTAGCGTCGAGTCATCAAGAGACCCAGTACTTC.

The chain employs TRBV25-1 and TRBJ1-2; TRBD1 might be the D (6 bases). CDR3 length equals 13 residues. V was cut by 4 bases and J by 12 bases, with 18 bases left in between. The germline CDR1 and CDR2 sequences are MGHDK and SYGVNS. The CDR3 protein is CASSVAGAGPNTF. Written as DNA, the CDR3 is TGTGCCAGCAGTGTGGCGGGGGCCGGTCCCAACACCTTC.

CDR3 sequence (DNA): TGCAGTGGTATCCCTACCCACCCTAAGCCAAGCTCCTACAATGAGCAGTTCTTC. It translates to CSGIPTHPKPSSYNEQFF. V usage is TRBV20-1 and J usage is TRBJ2-1; unclear D gene. The CDR3 is 18 residues long. Germline lookup yields CDR1 DFQATT and CDR2 SNEGSKA (reference sequence). The V gene lost 7 bases and the J gene lost 0 bases, with 25 bases spanning the gap.